This TCR beta chain comes out of a study of cytomegalovirus exposure and HLA in healthy donors. Study-wide context: HLA-typed donors were the source of roughly 85 million unique TCRs held in an early data release.

V was clipped by 3 bases and J by 4 bases, with 7 bases between them. The CDR3 is 14 amino acids. Germline V gene lookup returns CDR1 MDHEN and CDR2 SYDVKM. PCR amplification relied on 60 Vbeta primers (plus 13 Jbeta primers). Assay used: immunoSEQ multiplex PCR; TCRdb lists only in-frame clones, some missing. Of 150,000 to 200,000 clones listed, roughly 83% are singletons. This TCR was sampled from a woman in her 50s in good health and CMV-seronegative. The sample consisted of PBMCs. J is TRBJ1-6 and V is TRBV28; D is unresolved. Here the CDR3 reads CASSFRRYNSPLHF. Here the CDR3 DNA reads TGTGCCAGCAGTTTTCGGCGGTATAATTCACCCCTCCACTTT.